Given below is one T cell receptor beta chain in context. Its specific antigen is unknown. Qualities for individual bases were not recorded, and no much larger clone is one base off. The sample comes from a study of vaccination and CD4 T cells after COVID-19 (dated by TCRdb to the early 2020s). For the study in its entirety: Every convalescent patient had a positive nasal swab PCR test for SARS-CoV-2, with mild disease in 8 to 10 patients and severe disease in one. In the convalescent cohort there were six males and four females, among whom were two Hispanic individuals, seven Caucasians, two Asians and one multiracial person. Participants got two doses of the Pfizer-BioNTech BNT162b2 vaccine (n=8) or two doses of the Moderna mRNA-1273 vaccine (n=2). Post-COVID blood samples from convalescent patients were collected a median of roughly 100 days after diagnosis, with a range of 35 to 161 days. Post-vaccine blood samples were collected a median of about 72 days after the second vaccine dose, ranging from roughly 13 to 241 days. Overlapping spike peptide pools from SARS-CoV-2 and from the common cold coronaviruses HCoV-NL63, HCoV-OC43 and HCoV-229E were used as culture stimuli. Control cultures received a CEFX viral epitope pool as the positive control, an HIV-1 Nef peptide pool as the negative control, or no peptide. In roughly nine COVID-19 convalescent patients and 4 infection-naive healthy vaccine recipients, the spike-specific CD4+ TCR repertoire before mRNA vaccination was compared with the repertoire after mRNA vaccination.

Overall study outcomes, separate from this receptor: Only a relatively small number of convalescent patients were included in the study, and early timepoints following natural infection were not analyzed. In convalescent patients, nearly all vaccine-specific clones (304 of 307) were found to be mono-reactive for SARS-CoV-2 spike rather than cross-reactive with common cold coronaviruses. The median count of SARS-CoV-2-reactive clonotypes went up from around 23 after infection to some 38 after vaccination, although the change was not significant. Among the post-vaccine SARS-CoV-2-reactive clones in convalescent patients, a median approximately 90% showed up only after vaccination, which suggests vaccine-specific priming.

The treatment or condition label, as the study defines it: approximately 11-day PBMC culture with coronavirus spike peptide pools or control peptides (ViraFEST assay). The ViraFEST assay was used in the study, in which antigen-specific T cells were expanded with peptide pools and expanded clonotypes were subsequently identified by TCR sequencing. The convalescent patients' positive SARS-CoV-2 PCR tests were from March to December 2020, which was before the Alpha, Beta and Delta variants emerged in the United States. Each well held two million PBMCs cultured with roughly 10 ug/ml peptide pools in IMDM containing approximately 4.8% human AB serum and 7.5 to 10 IU/ml IL-2. Half of the culture medium was replaced with fresh IL-2-containing medium on days 3 and 7. Once the cells had been in culture for about 10 days, the EasySep CD4+ T cell isolation kit was used to isolate CD4+ T cells by negative selection. Ficoll-Paque Plus gradient centrifugation was used to isolate PBMCs from whole blood, and the isolated PBMCs were then either used fresh or cryopreserved at -140C. Each culture condition was generally run in triplicate wells.

V drops 3 bases and J drops 2 bases, leaving 13 bases in between. Based on the germline V gene, the CDR1 and CDR2 sequences are SQVTM and ANQGSEA. Counted from cysteine to phenylalanine, this CDR3 has 15 amino acids. CDR3 DNA is the only sequence kept; it has 45 bases, read in frame from the first base. Libraries came from PCR. DNA from cultured CD4+ T cells was subjected to TCR sequencing with the Oncomine TCR Beta short-read assay at the Johns Hopkins FTIC core. The QIAamp micro DNA kit was used to extract genomic DNA from the cultured CD4+ T cells. Oncomine TCR Beta libraries made from cultured CD4+ T cells were pooled using unique dual indexes and sequenced on an Illumina iSeq 100. As for how the authors treated the data: Non-productive sequences were removed, and CDR3s not starting with C, not ending with F or W, or shorter than 7 amino acids were discarded. The MANAFEST web application identified antigen-specific clonotypes by comparing peptide-stimulated wells against reference wells and other culture wells. An FDR below 0.05, an odds ratio above 5, and a productive frequency above 0.1% in at least two of three replicate wells were required for clones to be considered positive. Clonotypes that were significantly expanded in both SARS-CoV-2 spike wells and at least one common cold coronavirus spike condition were defined as cross-reactive. Levenshtein distances (stringdist) and unrooted phylogenetic trees (ape) in R version 3.6.1 were used to assess CDR3 homology. TCRdb trimmed the raw reads at Q25, called clones with MiXCR and kept productive beta chains. Entries are consolidated by CDR3 protein sequence, retaining the most common genes and DNA. The V and J calls and clone size are TCRdb's, not the authors'. This sample holds just under 4,500 distinct CDR3 sequences; over 20% were observed only once. Of the sample, 55% falls within the top ten clones.

This specimen was CD4+ T cells from blood, cultured in vitro, taken after SARS-CoV-2 vaccination. Here the chain combines TRBV29-1 and TRBJ2-2; TRBD1 could be the D gene, as 5 bases match. The TCR sequence derives from a human donor who had recovered from COVID-19. The nucleotide sequence reads as follows: TGCAGCGTTGAGGTAGTAGGGGATAACACCGGGGAGCTGTTTTTT. It translates as CSVEVVGDNTGELFF.